The 17 T cell receptor beta chains reported below all come from one sample, sequenced in a study of graft-versus-host responses after intestinal transplantation. Clones were read by immunoSEQ multiplex PCR, and TCRdb kept only the in-frame ones, dropping some. In the table there are 30,000 to 45,000 clones, 85% to 95% of which are singletons. The antigens these receptors bind are not known. Material: unstimulated CD8+ T cells sorted from spleen or lymph node cells, obtained before transplant. The receptors come from a human donor who was the organ donor for an intestinal transplant.

This clone was counted a few times. The chain employs TRBV7-9 and TRBJ1-3; D not resolved. The germline gives CDR1 SEHNR, CDR2 FQNEAQ (reference sequence). CDR3 size: 16 residues. Trimming removed 3 bases at V and 1 base at J, with 13 bases between. The CDR3 region is CASSLGRTESGNTIYF. In DNA, the CDR3 is TGTGCCAGCAGCTTGGGCCGTACCGAATCTGGAAACACCATATATTTT.

The J gene is TRBJ2-7, the V gene TRBV2, with a possible D match to TRBD1 (6 bases). V was clipped by 10 bases and J by 5 bases, with 9 bases between them. Germline-derived CDR1 and CDR2 are SNHLY and FYNNEI. This CDR3 comprises 10 residues. CDR3 region: CATTGNEQYF. In nucleotides, the CDR3 is TGTGCCACTACAGGGAACGAGCAGTACTTC.

The V and J genes are TRBV19 and TRBJ2-7; 8 positions agree with TRBD1. There are 14 residues in the CDR3. The junction had 4 bases not matched to a gene; V was cut back by 3 bases and J by 3 bases. CDR1 is LNHDA and CDR2 is SQIVND in the germline V gene (reference sequence). CDR3 residues: CASSIQGAFYEQYF. The CDR3 DNA sequence: TGTGCCAGTAGTATCCAGGGGGCCTTCTACGAGCAGTACTTC.

As concerns this clone: At one end, the junction sequence differs from germline, possibly due to a read error. The chain is built from TRBV7-7 and TRBJ1-3, with D possibly matching TRBD1 (5 bases). The CDR3 runs to 15 residues. Germline CDR1 reads SSHAT; CDR2 reads FNYEAQ (reference sequence). The CDR3 sequence is CASSQDSSSGNTIYF. Written as DNA, the CDR3 is TGTGCTAGCAGCCAAGACAGCAGCTCTGGAAACACCATATATTTT. Full variable domain (outside the CDR3, taken from reference TRBV7-7 and TRBJ1-3): GAGVSQSPRYKVTKRGQDVTLRCDPISSHATLYWYQQALGQGPEFLTYFNYEAQPDKSGLPSDRFSAERPEGSISTLTIQRTEQRDSAMYRCASSQDSSSGNTIYFGEGSWLTVV.

This clone was observed a handful of times. The gene calls are TRBV5-1 and TRBJ1-4; D unclear. The CDR3 runs 14 residues. Per germline, CDR1 SGHRS and CDR2 YFSETQ. Trimming removed 4 bases from V and 3 bases from J, with 10 bases in between. CDR3 loop: CASSPEQPNEKLFF. For the CDR3, the DNA is TGCGCCAGCAGCCCGGAACAGCCTAATGAAAAACTGTTTTTT.

The CDR3 protein is CASSEYFRGDGDNYGYTF. The CDR3 coding sequence is TGTGCCAGCAGTGAATACTTTAGGGGGGACGGCGATAACTATGGCTACACCTTC. The chain is built from TRBV25-1 and TRBJ1-2, with D perhaps matching TRBD1 (6 bases). CDR1 is MGHDK, CDR2 SYGVNS, per germline. Trimming removed 0 bases at V and 1 base at J, with 18 bases between. The CDR3 length is 18 residues.

The rearrangement joins TRBV6-4 to TRBJ2-3, with TRBD2 identical over 7 bases. The CDR3 has 16 residues. The V and J ends lost 2 bases and 7 bases, in that order; junction bases with no gene match: 12. The germline CDR1 and CDR2 sequences are MRHNA and SNTAGT. CDR3 DNA: TGTGCCAGCAGTGACCCTACGTTGGGGGGGGATCATACGCAGTATTTT. It is translated as CASSDPTLGGDHTQYF.

This clone was observed a single time. The CDR3 reads CASSPGREIYEQYF. The CDR3 DNA reads as TGTGCCAGCAGCCCCGGGCGGGAGATTTACGAGCAGTACTTC. The rearrangement uses TRBV28 and TRBJ2-7; 7 bases agree with TRBD2. Germline V gene sequence: CDR1 MDHEN, CDR2 SYDVKM. The CDR3 length is 14 residues. J lost 4 bases, V lost 6 bases, and 9 bases had no gene match.

V gene TRBV4-1 combines with J gene TRBJ2-7, with a tentative D call TRBD2 (6 bases). Per germline, CDR1 MGHRA and CDR2 YSYEKL. V was shortened by 1 base and J by 4 bases, with 14 bases between the two germline ends. CDR3 length: 15 residues. The CDR3 is CASSQGGGALYEQYF. The CDR3 nucleotides are TGCGCCAGCAGCCAAGGAGGAGGGGCGCTTTACGAGCAGTACTTC.

This clone was seen only once. Its ends do not fully match the called genes, so a read error is possible. The chain employs TRBV6-1 and TRBJ2-3; 7 bases fit TRBD2. The CDR3 runs 23 residues. Germline V gives CDR1 MNHNS, CDR2 SASEGT. The CDR3 is CASSEIPSLAREPPALRTDTRYF. The CDR3 nucleotides read TGTGCCAGCAGTGAAATTCCCAGCCTTGCGCGGGAGCCTCCCGCGTTGCGCACAGATACGCGGTATTTT.

Details on this clone: One end of the junction does not line up with germline, which may come from a read error. J is TRBJ2-7 and V is TRBV5-8; D is unclear. The germline gives CDR1 SGHTS, CDR2 YDEGEE. The CDR3 covers 11 residues. CDR3 DNA sequence: TGTGCCAGCAGCTTGTCCTCCGAGCAGTACTTC. Its translation is CASSLSSEQYF.

The chain carries TRBV28 and TRBJ2-1, with 10 nucleotides matching TRBD2. Germline-derived CDR1 and CDR2 are MDHEN and SYDVKM. This CDR3 spans 15 amino acids. V lost 4 bases, J lost 2 bases, and 2 bases stayed unmatched. Here the CDR3 reads CASSSSGRAYNEQFF. CDR3 DNA sequence: TGTGCCAGCAGTTCAAGCGGGAGGGCCTACAATGAGCAGTTCTTC.

This chain joins TRBV6-5 and TRBJ2-7; D is unresolved. Trimming took 6 bases from V and 2 from J, leaving 14 bases between them. CDR3 length equals 14 residues. Germline assignment: CDR1 MNHEY and CDR2 SVGAGI. CDR3 region: CASSRDTNPYEQYF. For the CDR3, the DNA is TGTGCCAGCAGCCGCGACACGAACCCCTACGAGCAGTACTTC.

V gene TRBV8-2 combines with J gene TRBJ2-6; the table's TRBD1 call for D was not verified on the DNA. TRBV8-2 is described as a pseudogene. The CDR3 totals 17 residues. CDR3 DNA: TGTGGCAAGGGGCAAAAGATAACACAAAGTCGGGCCAACGTCCTGACTTTC. The encoded protein is CGKGQKITQSRANVLTF.

The chain uses TRBV27 and TRBJ2-3; no clear D gene. Germline V gene data show CDR1 as MNHEY and CDR2 as SMNVEV (reference sequence). Trimming took off 1 base at V and 2 bases at J, with 10 bases between the two ends. This CDR3 has 15 amino acids. The CDR3 bases are TGTGCCAGCAGTTTATTGGGCCTATTCACAGATACGCAGTATTTT. It codes for CASSLLGLFTDTQYF.

The chain is built from TRBV5-1 and TRBJ1-6, with 9 positions matching TRBD1. V shed 5 bases, J shed 7 bases, and the junction held 1 base outside the gene matches. CDR1 is SGHRS, CDR2 YFSETQ, per germline. The CDR3 runs to 13 residues. The CDR3: CASRDRGNSPLHF. The CDR3 DNA follows: TGCGCCAGCAGAGACAGGGGGAATTCACCCCTCCACTTT.

The CDR3 DNA is TGTGCCAGCAGCCCGGACAGGGGGACCGGGGAGCTGTTTTTT. Protein: CASSPDRGTGELFF. V usage is TRBV5-4 and J usage is TRBJ2-2; 10 positions match TRBD1. Germline lookup yields CDR1 SGHNT and CDR2 YYREEE (reference sequence). The CDR3 is 14 amino acids. The V segment lost 4 bases and the J segment 5 bases; nucleotides outside the gene matches: 2. Variable domain in full (rest from reference TRBV5-4 and TRBJ2-2): ETGVTQSPTHLIKTRGQQVTLRCSSQSGHNTVSWYQQALGQGPQFIFQYYREEENGRGNFPPRFSGLQFPNYSSELNVNALELDDSALYLCASSPDRGTGELFFGEGSRLTVL.